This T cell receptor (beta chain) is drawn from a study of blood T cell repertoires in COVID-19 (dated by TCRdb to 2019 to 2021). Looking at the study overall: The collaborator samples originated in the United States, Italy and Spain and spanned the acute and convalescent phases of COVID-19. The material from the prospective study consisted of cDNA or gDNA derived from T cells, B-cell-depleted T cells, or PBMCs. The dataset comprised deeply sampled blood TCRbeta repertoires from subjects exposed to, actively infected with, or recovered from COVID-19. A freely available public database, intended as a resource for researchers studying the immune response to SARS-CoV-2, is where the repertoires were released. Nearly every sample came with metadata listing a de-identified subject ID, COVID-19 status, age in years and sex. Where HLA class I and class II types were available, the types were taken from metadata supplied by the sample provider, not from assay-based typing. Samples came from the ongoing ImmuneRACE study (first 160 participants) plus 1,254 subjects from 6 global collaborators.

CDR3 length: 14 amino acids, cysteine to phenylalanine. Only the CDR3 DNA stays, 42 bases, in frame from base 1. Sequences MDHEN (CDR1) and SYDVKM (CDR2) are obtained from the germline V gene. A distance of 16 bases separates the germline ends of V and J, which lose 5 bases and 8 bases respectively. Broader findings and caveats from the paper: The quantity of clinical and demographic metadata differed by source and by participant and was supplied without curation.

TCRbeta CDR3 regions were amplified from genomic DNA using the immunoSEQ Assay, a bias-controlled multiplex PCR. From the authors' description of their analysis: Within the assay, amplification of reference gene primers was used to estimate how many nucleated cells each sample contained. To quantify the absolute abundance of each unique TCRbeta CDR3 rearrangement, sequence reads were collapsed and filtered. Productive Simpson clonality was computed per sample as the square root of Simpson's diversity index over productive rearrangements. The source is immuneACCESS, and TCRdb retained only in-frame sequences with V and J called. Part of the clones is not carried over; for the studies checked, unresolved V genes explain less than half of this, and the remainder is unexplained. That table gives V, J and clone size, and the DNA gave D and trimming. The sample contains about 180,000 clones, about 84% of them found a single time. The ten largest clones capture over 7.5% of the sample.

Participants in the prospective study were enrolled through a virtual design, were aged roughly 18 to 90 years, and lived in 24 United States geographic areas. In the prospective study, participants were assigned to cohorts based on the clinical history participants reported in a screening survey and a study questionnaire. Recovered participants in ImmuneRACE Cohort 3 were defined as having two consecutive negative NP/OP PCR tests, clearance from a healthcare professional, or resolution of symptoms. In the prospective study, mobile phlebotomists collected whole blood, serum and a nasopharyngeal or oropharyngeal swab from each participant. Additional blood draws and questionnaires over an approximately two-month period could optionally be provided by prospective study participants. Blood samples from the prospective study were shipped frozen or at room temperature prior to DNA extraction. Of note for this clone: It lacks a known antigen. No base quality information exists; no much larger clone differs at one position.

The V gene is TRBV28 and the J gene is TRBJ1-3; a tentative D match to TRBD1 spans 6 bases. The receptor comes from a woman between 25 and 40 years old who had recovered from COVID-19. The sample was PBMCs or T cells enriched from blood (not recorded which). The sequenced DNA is TGTGCCAGCAGTAGCCGCAGGGAGGGGGACACCATATATTTT. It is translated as CASSSRREGDTIYF.